This T cell receptor beta chain is drawn from a study of response to subunit inactivated influenza vaccine. MiXCR, applied by TCRdb to the RT-PCR reads, yields one record per CDR3 protein. The sample holds about 520,000 distinct CDR3 sequences, approximately 7.3% seen once. In germline, CDR1 is LGHNA, CDR2 YNFKEQ. V was pared by 0 bases and J by 4 bases, with 15 bases between. The CDR3 runs 17 residues. Study-level results: That few new T cells are recruited by each seasonal influenza vaccination was the authors' suggestion.

This clonotype was seen more than once but under ten times. Antigen specificity is unknown. The rearrangement uses TRBV4-2 and TRBJ2-2; tentative D call: TRBD1 (5 bases). Sequenced here: PBMCs from blood, sampled around 2 years after vaccination. The TCR was taken from a man aged 50 to 69 who received an inactivated influenza vaccine. Here the CDR3 DNA reads TGTGCCAGCAGCCAAGATATAGGGCAGGGTGGCACCGGGGAGCTGTTTTTT. Translating it yields CASSQDIGQGGTGELFF.